This T cell receptor (beta chain) was captured by sequencing in a study of T cells in tuberculosis. Study-level results: T cells binding CD1B-GMM tetramer weakly possibly escaped the sort.

Comments on this clone: The junction departs from germline at one end; a sequencing error may be responsible. Other DNA sequences in the same sample also yield this CDR3.

Chain pairing is unknown; alpha and beta were sequenced separately. Profiled with immunoSEQ multiplex PCR; TCRdb holds only in-frame clones, not every one. The table lists nearly 60,000 clones, roughly 86% of them singletons. This CDR3 comprises 15 residues. CDR1 SNHLY and CDR2 FYNNEI come from the germline V gene. After thawing and overnight rest, PBMC were stained with GMM-loaded CD1B tetramer, viability dye and anti-CD3 for sorting. The lipid loaded on the CD1B tetramers was C32 glucose monomycolate from Rhodococcus equi. Tetramer-sorted PBMC had been CD14 monocyte-depleted before freezing. About 100,000 tetramer-negative cells were sorted from each donor.

The chain uses TRBV2 and TRBJ1-6, with 7 positions matching TRBD1. Sequencing used CD1b-GMM tetramer-negative cells sorted from PBMCs. This sequence originates from an adult woman with latent tuberculosis. The DNA of the CDR3 is TGTGCCAGCACCTTTTTACAGGGGCAAAATTCCCCCCTCCACTTT. This gives the protein CASTFLQGQNSPLHF.